These T cell receptor beta chains were read from a single sample in a study of long-term antiretroviral therapy in people with HIV. The table came from immunoSEQ multiplex PCR; TCRdb's copy has only in-frame clones and leaves some out. The sample has over 25,000 clones; 97% are singletons. Sequenced material: unsorted PBMCs, taken 7.6 years after starting antiretroviral therapy. Receptor source: a man in his thirties or forties with HIV. The CDR3 runs from the conserved cysteine through the conserved F or W. D genes are given only for firm matches. Clone size, where shown, is once, few, many, or a class for clones that have expanded.

clone size: few; D gene: NA; V gene: TRBV19; J gene: TRBJ2-6; CDR3 DNA: TGTGCCAGCCGGTACTCTGGGGCCAACGTCCTGACTTTC; CDR3 protein: CASRYSGANVLTF
clone size: NA; D gene: NA; V gene: TRBV4-3; J gene: TRBJ1-1; CDR3 DNA: TGCGCCAGCAGCCAAGATTTTAGAGGGAGCCCTCCGAACACTGAAGCTTTCTTT; CDR3 protein: CASSQDFRGSPPNTEAFF
clone size: NA; D gene: NA; V gene: TRBV19; J gene: TRBJ1-1; CDR3 DNA: TGTGCCAGTAGTATAGACGGTGGAATTCGAATGAACACTGAAGCTTTCTTT; CDR3 protein: CASSIDGGIRMNTEAFF
clone size: NA; D gene: NA; V gene: TRBV5-5; J gene: TRBJ1-4; CDR3 DNA: TGTGCCAGCAGGTTTTCGGGACCCCTTCGGCCTAATGAAAAACTGTTTTTT; CDR3 protein: CASRFSGPLRPNEKLFF
clone size: NA; D gene: NA; V gene: TRBV13; J gene: TRBJ1-1; CDR3 DNA: TGTGCCAGCAGCTTAGTCAGCAGAGAAGCTTTCTTT; CDR3 protein: CASSLVSREAFF
clone size: NA; D gene: NA; V gene: TRBV18; J gene: TRBJ2-1; CDR3 DNA: TGTGCCAGCTCACCCTCCTCAGGGGAAGGGTTCTACAATGAGCAGTTCTTC; CDR3 protein: CASSPSSGEGFYNEQFF
clone size: NA; D gene: NA; V gene: TRBV21-1; J gene: TRBJ2-1; CDR3 DNA: TGTGCCAGCAGCTCTTCTAGCGGGAGGAGGATCAATGAGCAGTTCTTC; CDR3 protein: CASSSSSGRRINEQFF
clone size: NA; D gene: NA; V gene: TRBV7-9; J gene: TRBJ2-6; CDR3 DNA: TGTGCCAGCAGCTCCCCGGCCAACGTCCTGACTTTC; CDR3 protein: CASSSPANVLTF
clone size: NA; D gene: TRBD1; V gene: TRBV7-9; J gene: TRBJ2-5; CDR3 DNA: TGTGCCAGCAGCTCCCCCGACAGGGCTCAAGAGACCCAGTACTTC; CDR3 protein: CASSSPDRAQETQYF
clone size: NA; D gene: NA; V gene: TRBV7-9; J gene: TRBJ2-3; CDR3 DNA: TGTGCCAGCAGCCTGGGACTTGAAGCCACAGATACGCAGTATTTT; CDR3 protein: CASSLGLEATDTQYF
clone size: once; D gene: NA; V gene: TRBV28; J gene: TRBJ2-2; CDR3 DNA: TGTGCCAGCAGAAAGGGTGCCACCGGGGAGCTGTTTTTT; CDR3 protein: CASRKGATGELFF
clone size: NA; D gene: NA; V gene: TRBV5-6; J gene: TRBJ1-2; CDR3 DNA: TGTGCCAGCAGCTTTGGTCAGACCTATGGCTACACCTTC; CDR3 protein: CASSFGQTYGYTF
clone size: NA; D gene: NA; V gene: TRBV7-9; J gene: TRBJ2-3; CDR3 DNA: TGTGCCAGCAGCTTAGGACGTGGTTCAGATACGCAGTATTTT; CDR3 protein: CASSLGRGSDTQYF
clone size: NA; D gene: TRBD2; V gene: TRBV29-1; J gene: TRBJ2-5; CDR3 DNA: TGCAGCGTTGGGGAGGGGAAGGCCCAGTACTTC; CDR3 protein: CSVGEGKAQYF
clone size: NA; D gene: NA; V gene: TRBV25-1; J gene: TRBJ1-5; CDR3 DNA: TGTGCCACCTCAGGAGTACAGTTCAATCAGCCCCAGCATTTT; CDR3 protein: CATSGVQFNQPQHF
clone size: NA; D gene: TRBD2; V gene: TRBV10-3; J gene: TRBJ2-3; CDR3 DNA: TGTGCCATCAGTGGGACTAGCGGCACAGATACGCAGTATTTT; CDR3 protein: CAISGTSGTDTQYF
clone size: NA; D gene: TRBD2; V gene: TRBV11-2; J gene: TRBJ2-1; CDR3 DNA: TGTGCCAGCAGCTTCTTAGCGGGAGCCTACAATGAGCAGTTCTTC; CDR3 protein: CASSFLAGAYNEQFF
clone size: once; D gene: TRBD1; V gene: TRBV11-2; J gene: TRBJ1-2; CDR3 DNA: TGTGCCAGCAGCCAGGGACAGCTCTATGGCTACACCTTC; CDR3 protein: CASSQGQLYGYTF
clone size: NA; D gene: NA; V gene: TRBV4-2; J gene: TRBJ1-1; CDR3 DNA: TGTGCCAGCAGCCAAGTAGGGGACCGAGGCACTGAAGCTTTCTTT; CDR3 protein: CASSQVGDRGTEAFF
clone size: NA; D gene: NA; V gene: TRBV4-3; J gene: TRBJ2-1; CDR3 DNA: TGCGCCAGCAGCCAAGACCGGGACAATGAGCAGTTCTTC; CDR3 protein: CASSQDRDNEQFF
clone size: NA; D gene: NA; V gene: TRBV19; J gene: TRBJ2-2; CDR3 DNA: TGTGCCAGTAGTGGAGGACTCGGGTTCGGGGAGCTGTTTTTT; CDR3 protein: CASSGGLGFGELFF
clone size: NA; D gene: NA; V gene: TRBV19; J gene: TRBJ2-1; CDR3 DNA: TGTGCCAGTAGTGCGCAGACAGGAAGCTCCTACAATGAGCAGTTCTTC; CDR3 protein: CASSAQTGSSYNEQFF
clone size: NA; D gene: NA; V gene: TRBV18; J gene: TRBJ1-3; CDR3 DNA: TGTGCCAGCTCACCACTTGAGATTTACTCCGGAAACACCATATATTTT; CDR3 protein: CASSPLEIYSGNTIYF
clone size: NA; D gene: NA; V gene: TRBV6-5; J gene: TRBJ2-3; CDR3 DNA: TGTGCCACCGCCGAACTCCGGGGCACAGATACGCAGTATTTT; CDR3 protein: CATAELRGTDTQYF
clone size: NA; D gene: NA; V gene: TRBV4-3; J gene: TRBJ1-1; CDR3 DNA: TGCGCCAGCAGCCAATCGGAGGCACTGGTACCAGCAAGGCTCAAGGACACTGAAGCTTTCTTT; CDR3 protein: CASSQSEALVPARLKDTEAFF
clone size: NA; D gene: TRBD1; V gene: TRBV27; J gene: TRBJ1-5; CDR3 DNA: TGTGCCAGCAGACCGGGACAGCGCTATAGCAATCAGCCCCAGCATTTT; CDR3 protein: CASRPGQRYSNQPQHF
clone size: once; D gene: NA; V gene: TRBV6-6; J gene: TRBJ2-1; CDR3 DNA: TGTGCCAGCACCTCTAAAGCGGGCCACTACAATGAGCAGTTCTTC; CDR3 protein: CASTSKAGHYNEQFF
clone size: NA; D gene: TRBD2; V gene: TRBV5-6; J gene: TRBJ2-5; CDR3 DNA: TGTGCCAGCAGTCCCGGGACTAGCGGAGTTGAGACCCAGTACTTC; CDR3 protein: CASSPGTSGVETQYF
clone size: NA; D gene: TRBD2; V gene: TRBV27; J gene: TRBJ2-1; CDR3 DNA: TGTGCCAGCAGTTTAGACGCGGGACTAGCGGGGGGCACCAATGAGCAGTTCTTC; CDR3 protein: CASSLDAGLAGGTNEQFF
clone size: NA; D gene: NA; V gene: TRBV4-2; J gene: TRBJ2-3; CDR3 DNA: TGTGCCAGCAGCCAAGATTTTCGAGCCCCAGATACGCAGTATTTT; CDR3 protein: CASSQDFRAPDTQYF
clone size: NA; D gene: NA; V gene: TRBV27; J gene: TRBJ1-5; CDR3 DNA: TGTGCCAGCAGTTTAACGGCTCCCCGTGATCAGCCCCAGCATTTT; CDR3 protein: CASSLTAPRDQPQHF